A single sample gave rise to the 20 T cell receptor beta chains below, sequenced in a study of blood T cell repertoires in COVID-19. TCRdb's table, derived via immunoSEQ multiplex PCR, lists solely in-frame clones and lacks some. The table has 300,000 to 400,000 clones, around 86% seen once. The sample was peripheral blood. Receptors originate from a woman between 50 and 59 years old with COVID-19, enrolled during active disease.

The chain uses TRBV3-1 (or the pseudogene TRBV3-2) and TRBJ2-2; maybe TRBD2 (6 bases). The CDR3 length is 15 residues. V gave up 3 bases and J gave up 5 bases, with 13 bases separating them. Germline V gene lookup returns CDR1 LGHDT and CDR2 YNNKEL (reference sequence). CDR3 protein: CASSHSGSGTGELFF. The CDR3 bases are TGTGCCAGCAGCCACAGTGGGAGCGGGACCGGGGAGCTGTTTTTT.

This clone was observed a few times. This sequence joins TRBV4-1 and TRBJ1-1; D remains ambiguous. The CDR3 has 13 amino acids. Deletions cut 8 bases from V and 1 base from J, with 11 bases between. Per the germline V gene, CDR1 is MGHRA and CDR2 is YSYEKL. The CDR3 bases are TGCGCCAGCCGCCTTGGAGGGAACACTGAAGCTTTCTTT. It codes for CASRLGGNTEAFF.

CDR3: CASKQRKESYEQYF. CDR3 nucleotide sequence: TGTGCCAGTAAGCAAAGAAAGGAGTCCTACGAGCAGTACTTC. The chain carries TRBV19 and TRBJ2-7; D unclear. V shed 7 bases and J shed 1 base, with 14 bases lying between them. The CDR3 totals 14 residues. Germline V CDR1 and CDR2: LNHDA, SQIVND (reference sequence).

This sequence joins TRBV19 and TRBJ2-2; D possibly corresponds to TRBD2 (6 bases). Looked up from germline, CDR1 is LNHDA and CDR2 is SQIVND (reference sequence). The CDR3 runs to 16 residues. Between the trimmed V and J ends, which lost 5 bases and 0 bases, there was a span of 13 bases. The CDR3: CASSLTSVANTGELFF. The CDR3 bases are TGTGCCAGTAGTTTGACTAGTGTCGCGAACACCGGGGAGCTGTTTTTT.

This chain links TRBV6-1 with TRBJ2-5; 15 nucleotides line up with TRBD2. Per germline, CDR1 MNHNS and CDR2 SASEGT. This CDR3 spans 16 amino acids. V gave up 4 bases and J gave up 5 bases; unmatched junction bases: 5. In nucleotides, the CDR3 is TGTGCCAGCAGTGTGGGACTAGCGGGAGGTCGGGAGACCCAGTACTTC. It specifies CASSVGLAGGRETQYF.

The genes are TRBV11-3 and TRBJ2-1; a possible D gene is TRBD1 (7 bases). V was shortened by 1 base and J by 9 bases, with 13 bases between the two germline ends. From germline, CDR1 is SGHNT and CDR2 YENEEA. There are 14 residues in the CDR3. CDR3 sequence reads: CASSLGQGGGEQFF. In nucleotides, the CDR3 is TGTGCCAGCAGCTTAGGGCAGGGGGGCGGTGAGCAGTTCTTC.

This chain connects TRBV30 to TRBJ1-2; D remains ambiguous. The V gene's germline CDR1 is GTSNPN and CDR2 SVGIG (reference sequence). The CDR3 is made up of 13 amino acids. Trimming pared 0 bases from V and 4 bases from J, leaving 9 bases between. As DNA, the CDR3 is TGTGCCTGGAGTGTACTTGCGGGCTATGGCTACACCTTC. Its translation is CAWSVLAGYGYTF. The variable domain in full, completed from reference TRBV30 and TRBJ1-2, reads SQTIHQWPATLVQPVGSPLSLECTVEGTSNPNLYWYRQAAGRGLQLLFYSVGIGQISSEVPQNLSASRPQDRQFILSSKKLLLSDSGFYLCAWSVLAGYGYTFGSGTRLTVV.

The gene calls are TRBV30 and TRBJ1-3; possibly TRBD1 for D (5 bases). The germline gives CDR1 GTSNPN, CDR2 SVGIG (reference sequence). The CDR3 is 18 residues long. Trimming took off 4 bases at V and 2 bases at J, with 24 bases between the two ends. The CDR3 protein is CAWTRTGARGGPGNTIYF. Here the CDR3 DNA reads TGTGCCTGGACCCGTACGGGTGCTAGGGGAGGGCCTGGAAACACCATATATTTT.

CDR3 DNA: TGTGCCAGCAGCGTAGGGGGTAGCGGGAGGTCAGATACGCAGTATTTT. Amino acid sequence: CASSVGGSGRSDTQYF. The rearrangement uses TRBV9 and TRBJ2-3; 10 bases match TRBD2. V gave up 0 bases and J gave up 4 bases; unmatched junction bases: 5. CDR1 and CDR2 from the germline V gene are SGDLS and YYNGEE. The CDR3 runs 16 residues.

The chain employs TRBV7-9 and TRBJ1-5; no clear D. This CDR3 has 16 amino acids. V lost 5 bases and J 4 bases, leaving 18 bases between the germline ends. Germline-derived CDR1 and CDR2 are SEHNR and FQNEAQ (reference sequence). The CDR3 region has the DNA TGTGCCAGCAGCCAAGGAGGCAGAACAGATAATCAGCCCCAGCATTTT. This gives the protein CASSQGGRTDNQPQHF.

CDR3 DNA: TGTGCCAGCAGCAATACAGGGGTCACAGATACGCAGTATTTT. Translation gives CASSNTGVTDTQYF. This chain links TRBV7-9 with TRBJ2-3; the match to TRBD1 covers 7 bases. CDR1 is SEHNR and CDR2 is FQNEAQ in the germline V gene (reference sequence). The CDR3 loop spans 14 amino acids. With 5 bases clipped from V and 2 bases from J, the junction kept 4 bases outside the gene matches. The full variable domain, completed using reference TRBV7-9 and TRBJ2-3, is DTGVSQNPRHKITKRGQNVTFRCDPISEHNRLYWYRQTLGQGPEFLTYFQNEAQLEKSRLLSDRFSAERPKGSFSTLEIQRTEQGDSAMYLCASSNTGVTDTQYFGPGTRLTVL.

This clone appeared once. The chain joins TRBV18 to TRBJ2-7; 10 nucleotides line up with TRBD2. The germline V gene has CDR1 KGHSH and CDR2 LQKENI. This CDR3 contains 15 residues. After removal of 2 bases from V and 3 bases from J, the junction contained 4 bases not matched to a gene. CDR3 loop: CASSPGLAGVYEQYF. In DNA form, the CDR3 reads TGTGCCAGCTCACCAGGCCTAGCGGGAGTCTACGAGCAGTACTTC.

This clone was detected only a few times. The genes are TRBV6-5 and TRBJ1-2; D is undetermined. Germline values: CDR1 MNHEY, CDR2 SVGAGI. The CDR3 is 11 amino acids. Trimming shortened V by 4 bases and J by 9 bases, and 9 bases separated the two germline ends. CDR3 region: CASSSRESYTF. In nucleotides, the CDR3 is TGTGCCAGCAGTTCACGAGAAAGCTACACCTTC.

The chain links TRBV5-1 to TRBJ2-7; 9 bases are shared with TRBD1. CDR3 length equals 15 residues. V lost 4 bases and J lost 3; bases outside the gene matches: 8. From germline, CDR1 is SGHRS and CDR2 YFSETQ. The CDR3 nucleotides are TGCGCCAGCAGCCCGAAGGGACAGGGAGTCTACGAGCAGTACTTC. Amino acids: CASSPKGQGVYEQYF. The variable domain in full, with the rest retrieved from reference TRBV5-1 and TRBJ2-7, is KAGVTQTPRYLIKTRGQQVTLSCSPISGHRSVSWYQQTPGQGLQFLFEYFSETQRNKGNFPGRFSGRQFSNSRSEMNVSTLELGDSALYLCASSPKGQGVYEQYFGPGTRLTVT.

The chain employs TRBV6-5 and TRBJ2-1; TRBD1 matches 11 bases. Germline CDR1 and CDR2: MNHEY and SVGAGI. CDR3 length: 15 residues. J gave up 8 bases and V 6 bases, and 9 bases lay outside the gene matches. CDR3 nucleotide sequence: TGTGCCAGCAGCCACACCGGGACAGGGGGTGATGAGCAGTTCTTC. Residues: CASSHTGTGGDEQFF.

This clone was observed a few times. The rearrangement uses TRBV11-2 and TRBJ1-2; 12 bases are shared with TRBD1. CDR1 SGHAT and CDR2 FQNNGV come from the germline V gene. The trim removed 5 bases at V and 7 bases at J, leaving 8 bases unmatched. The CDR3 spans 15 residues. The CDR3 loop reads CASSPGDRGQSGYTF. Here the CDR3 DNA reads TGTGCCAGCAGCCCCGGGGACAGGGGGCAGAGTGGCTACACCTTC.

This clone came up a few times. This chain connects TRBV9 to TRBJ1-5, with 9 nucleotides matching TRBD1. Germline trimming cut 4 bases from V and 9 bases from J; bases unmatched to any gene: 14. CDR1 is SGDLS and CDR2 is YYNGEE in the germline V gene. CDR3 length equals 16 residues. The CDR3 region has the DNA TGTGCCAGCAGCCCCGCTACAGGGGGCGGGGACCTGCCCCAGCATTTT. It is translated as CASSPATGGGDLPQHF.

The V and J genes are TRBV7-2 and TRBJ2-2; 9 bases line up with TRBD1. The germline V gene encodes CDR1 SGHTA and CDR2 FQGNSA. The CDR3 is 17 residues long. Trimming at V came to 1 base and at J to 6 bases, leaving 9 bases not matched to a gene. In nucleotides, the CDR3 is TGTGCCAGCAGCTTAGGTGGGACAGGGAAAAAGGCCGGGGAGCTGTTTTTT. Its protein product is CASSLGGTGKKAGELFF.

This sequence joins TRBV5-6 and TRBJ2-5; 8 bases are a match to TRBD2. Per the germline V gene, CDR1 is SGHDT and CDR2 is YYEEEE. CDR3 length: 15 residues. After removal of 3 bases from V and 5 bases from J, the junction contained 9 bases not matched to a gene. CDR3 coding DNA: TGTGCCAGCAGCTGGGGGAGCGGGAGTAGTGAGACCCAGTACTTC. Translated: CASSWGSGSSETQYF. Combining the CDR3 with reference TRBV5-6 and TRBJ2-5 gives the whole variable domain DAGVTQSPTHLIKTRGQQVTLRCSPKSGHDTVSWYQQALGQGPQFIFQYYEEEERQRGNFPDRFSGHQFPNYSSELNVNALLLGDSALYLCASSWGSGSSETQYFGPGTRLLVL.

The chain employs TRBV2 and TRBJ2-3, with 9 bases identical to TRBD2. V was pared by 6 bases and J by 9 bases, with 4 bases of the junction left unmatched. Per the germline V gene, CDR1 is SNHLY and CDR2 is FYNNEI. The CDR3 loop spans 12 amino acids. CDR3 region: CASRDSGSTQYF. CDR3 nucleotides: TGTGCCAGCAGGGATAGCGGGAGCACGCAGTATTTT.